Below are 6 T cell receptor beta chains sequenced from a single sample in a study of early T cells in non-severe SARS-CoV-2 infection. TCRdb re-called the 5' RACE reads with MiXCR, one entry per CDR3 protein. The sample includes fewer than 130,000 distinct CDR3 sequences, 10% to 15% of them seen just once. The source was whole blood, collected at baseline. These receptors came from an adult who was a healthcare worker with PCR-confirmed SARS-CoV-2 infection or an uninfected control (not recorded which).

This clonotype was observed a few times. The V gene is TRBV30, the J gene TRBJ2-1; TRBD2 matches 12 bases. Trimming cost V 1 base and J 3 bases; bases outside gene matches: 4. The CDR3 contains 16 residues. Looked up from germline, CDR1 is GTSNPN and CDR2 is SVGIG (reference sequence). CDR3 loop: CAWSGRLAGDYNEQFF. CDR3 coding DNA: TGTGCCTGGAGTGGGCGACTAGCGGGGGACTACAATGAGCAGTTCTTC.

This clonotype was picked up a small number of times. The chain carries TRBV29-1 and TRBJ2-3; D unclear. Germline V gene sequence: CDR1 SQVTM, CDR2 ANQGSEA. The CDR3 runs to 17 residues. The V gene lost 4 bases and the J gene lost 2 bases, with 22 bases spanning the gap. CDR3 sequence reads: CSVGAVDPFLYTDTQYF. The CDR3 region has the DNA TGCAGCGTTGGGGCAGTCGACCCGTTCCTTTACACAGATACGCAGTATTTT.

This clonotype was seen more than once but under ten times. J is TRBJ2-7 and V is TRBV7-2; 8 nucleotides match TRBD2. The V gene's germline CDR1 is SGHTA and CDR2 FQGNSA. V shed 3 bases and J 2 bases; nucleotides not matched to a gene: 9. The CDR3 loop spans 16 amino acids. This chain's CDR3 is CASSLSRAGAPYEQYF. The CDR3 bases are TGTGCCAGCAGCTTGTCTAGAGCGGGAGCTCCCTACGAGCAGTACTTC.

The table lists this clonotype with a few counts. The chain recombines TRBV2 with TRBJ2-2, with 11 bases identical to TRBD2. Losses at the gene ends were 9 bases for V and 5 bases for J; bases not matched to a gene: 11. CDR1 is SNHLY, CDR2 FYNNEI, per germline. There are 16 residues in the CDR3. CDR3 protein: CARGSSGGLGTGELFF. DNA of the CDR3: TGTGCCAGAGGTTCTAGCGGGGGGCTCGGTACCGGGGAGCTGTTTTTT.

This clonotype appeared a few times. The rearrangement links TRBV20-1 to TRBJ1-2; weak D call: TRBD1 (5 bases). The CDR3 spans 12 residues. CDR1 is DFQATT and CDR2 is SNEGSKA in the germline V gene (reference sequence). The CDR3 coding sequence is TGCGGGGGACCGACCACCTCCTATGGCTACACCTTC. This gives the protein CGGPTTSYGYTF.

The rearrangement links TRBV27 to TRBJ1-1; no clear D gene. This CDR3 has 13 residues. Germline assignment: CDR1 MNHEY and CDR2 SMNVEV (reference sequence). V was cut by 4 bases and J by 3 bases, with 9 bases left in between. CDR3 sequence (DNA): TGTGCCAGCAGTTCAACCCACCACACTGAAGCTTTCTTT. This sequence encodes CASSSTHHTEAFF.